This T cell receptor beta chain originates from a study of cytomegalovirus exposure and HLA in healthy donors. Study-wide results and caveats: Among immune exposure information, only CMV serostatus was available. HLA allele associations emerged for some 16,000 TCR beta sequences in a later analysis, at 0.05 false discovery rate. Within a later analysis, the majority of CMV-associated TCR beta chains appeared HLA-restricted.

Researchers ran the PCR with 60 Vbeta and 13 Jbeta primers. Libraries were prepared by immunoSEQ multiplex PCR; TCRdb keeps only in-frame clonotypes and omits some of them. The profile shows more than 80,000 clones, around 74% of them singletons. Germline V gene sequence: CDR1 SSHAT, CDR2 FNYEAQ (reference sequence). The CDR3 loop spans 14 amino acids. Comment on this clone: Its specificity is unknown. The junction departs from the called germline gene at one end, perhaps through a read error.

The sample comprised PBMCs. The origin of this receptor is a female donor in good health and CMV-seropositive. The gene calls are TRBV7-7 and TRBJ2-3, with D perhaps matching TRBD1 (6 bases). In DNA form, the CDR3 reads TGTGCTAGCAGCTTAGCTGGGGGCGGAAATACGCAGTATTTT. Amino acids: CASSLAGGGNTQYF.